The following is a TCR beta chain sequence with its context. The data were taken from a study of blood T cell repertoires in COVID-19. Study information: Whether acute or convalescent, the COVID-19 samples came from the United States, Italy and Spain. T cells, B-cell-depleted T cells, or PBMCs supplied cDNA or gDNA.

This CDR3 has 13 amino acids. CDR1 is GTSNPN, CDR2 SVGIG, per germline (reference sequence). The V segment lost 5 bases and the J segment 6 bases; nucleotides outside the gene matches: 4. In the original analysis: Amplifying reference gene primers gave estimates of nucleated cell counts. Produced via immunoSEQ multiplex PCR; TCRdb's table is partial and in-frame only. V, J and clone size reflect that table, while D and trimming were determined from the DNA. Of about 82,000 clones in the sample, about four fifths were seen once. V and J are TRBV30 and TRBJ2-2; TRBD1 aligns across 9 bases. This TCR was recovered from an elderly man with acute or convalescent COVID-19. The specimen was peripheral blood. DNA for the CDR3: TGTGCCTGGTCCCGGGACAGGGCCGGGGAGCTGTTTTTT. Amino acids: CAWSRDRAGELFF.